The 3 T cell receptor beta chains below all came from one sample that was sequenced in a study of cytomegalovirus exposure and HLA in healthy donors. It was with 60 Vbeta and 13 Jbeta primers that the PCR ran. Assay used: immunoSEQ multiplex PCR; TCRdb lists only in-frame clones, some missing. The sample has approximately 160,000 clones, around 67% seen once. The sample was PBMCs. These TCRs come from a woman between 18 and 30 years old in good health and CMV-seropositive.

This clone appeared a single time. The rearrangement links TRBV7-3 to TRBJ2-7, with 8 bases fitting TRBD1. In germline, CDR1 is SGHTA, CDR2 FQGTGA. The junction had 3 bases not matched to a gene; V was cut back by 2 bases and J by 3 bases. The CDR3 runs 14 residues. The chain's CDR3 is CASSLGQGNYEQYF. CDR3 sequence (DNA): TGTGCCAGCAGCTTAGGACAGGGAAACTACGAGCAGTACTTC.

The J gene is TRBJ2-5, the V gene TRBV5-1, with unresolved D. The CDR3 extends over 17 amino acids. Looked up from germline, CDR1 is SGHRS and CDR2 is YFSETQ. V was clipped by 3 bases and J by 1 base, with 19 bases between them. CDR3 bases: TGCGCCAGCAGCTACAACGACGGGTTTGGCTTCCAAGAGACCCAGTACTTC. This codes for CASSYNDGFGFQETQYF.

The V and J genes are TRBV6-1 and TRBJ2-3; perhaps TRBD1 as D (6 bases). From germline, CDR1 is MNHNS and CDR2 SASEGT. V was trimmed by 2 bases and J by 6 bases, leaving 9 bases between them. This CDR3 has 13 residues. CDR3 sequence: CASSETTGDTQYF. CDR3 nucleotides: TGTGCCAGCAGTGAAACTACAGGGGATACGCAGTATTTT.